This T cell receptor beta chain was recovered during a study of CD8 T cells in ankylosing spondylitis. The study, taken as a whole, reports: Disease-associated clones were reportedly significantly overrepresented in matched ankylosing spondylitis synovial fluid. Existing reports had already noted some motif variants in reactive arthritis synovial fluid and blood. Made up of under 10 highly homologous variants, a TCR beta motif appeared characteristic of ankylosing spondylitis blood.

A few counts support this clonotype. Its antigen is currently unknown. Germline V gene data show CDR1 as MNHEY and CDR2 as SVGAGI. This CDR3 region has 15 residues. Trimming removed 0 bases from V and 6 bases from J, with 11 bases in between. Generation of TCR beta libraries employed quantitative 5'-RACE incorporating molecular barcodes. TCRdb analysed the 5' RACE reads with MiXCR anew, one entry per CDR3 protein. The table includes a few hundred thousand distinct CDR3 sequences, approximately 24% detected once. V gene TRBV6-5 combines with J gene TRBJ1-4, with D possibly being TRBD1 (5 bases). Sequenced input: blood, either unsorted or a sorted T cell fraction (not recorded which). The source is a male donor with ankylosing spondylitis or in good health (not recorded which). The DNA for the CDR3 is TGTGCCAGCAGTTACTCTCGGGACGGATATGAAAAACTGTTTTTT. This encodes CASSYSRDGYEKLFF.